This T cell receptor (beta chain) is from a study of radiation and T cells in renal cell carcinoma. Whole-study context: Nephrectomy followed 15 Gy stereotactic body radiation by 4 weeks.

TCRdb's table, derived via immunoSEQ multiplex PCR, lists solely in-frame clones and lacks some. Of about 120,000 clones listed, roughly four fifths are singletons. Comments on this clone: Antigen unknown.

Described time point: blood 2 weeks post-SBRT. Indicated treatment: 15 Gy SBRT to primary tumor, nephrectomy 4 weeks later. After SBRT, blood was collected at 2 and 4 weeks, plus baseline. The trim removed 2 bases at V and 4 bases at J, leaving 7 bases unmatched. CDR1 is SGHTA, CDR2 FQGNSA, per germline. The CDR3 contains 17 residues. Whole-study results and caveats: Top tumor clonotypes rose in blood 2 weeks post-radiation, then contracted. Baseline intratumoral clonotype presence is unknown without pretreatment biopsies.

The clonotype originates from a man aged 50 to 59 with renal cell carcinoma. The specimen was blood, collected from a patient whose treatment included radiotherapy and nephrectomy. The genes are TRBV7-2 and TRBJ2-3; 12 nucleotides agree with TRBD2. This chain's CDR3 is CASSLTLAGGRADTQYF. The CDR3 region has the DNA TGTGCCAGCAGCTTAACCCTAGCGGGGGGGCGGGCAGATACGCAGTATTTT.